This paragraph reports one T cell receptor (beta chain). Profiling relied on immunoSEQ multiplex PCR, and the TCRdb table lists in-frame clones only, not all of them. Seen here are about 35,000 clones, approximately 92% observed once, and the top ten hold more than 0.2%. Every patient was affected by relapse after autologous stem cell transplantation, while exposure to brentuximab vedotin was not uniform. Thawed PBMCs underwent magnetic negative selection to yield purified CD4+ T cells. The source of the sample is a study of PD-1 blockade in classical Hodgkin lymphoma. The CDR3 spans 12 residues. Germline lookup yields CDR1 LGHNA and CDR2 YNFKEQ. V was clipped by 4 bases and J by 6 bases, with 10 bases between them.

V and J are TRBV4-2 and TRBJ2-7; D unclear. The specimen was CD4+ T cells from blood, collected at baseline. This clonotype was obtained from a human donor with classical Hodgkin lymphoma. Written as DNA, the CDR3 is TGTGCCAGCAGCCCAAACCGCGTCGAGCAGTACTTC. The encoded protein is CASSPNRVEQYF.